Following are 32 T cell receptor beta chains from one sample sequenced in a study of cytomegalovirus exposure and HLA in healthy donors. It was with 60 Vbeta and 13 Jbeta primers that the PCR ran. The protocol was immunoSEQ multiplex PCR, while the TCRdb copy is restricted to in-frame clones and leaves out a portion. In the table there are roughly 150,000 clones, around 80% of which are singletons. Input material: PBMCs. The receptors stem from a man aged 18 to 29 in good health and CMV-seropositive.

As regards this clone: Its ends do not fully match the called genes, so a read error is possible. This rearrangement joins TRBV7-9 to TRBJ1-1; maybe TRBD1 (5 bases). Germline CDR1 SEHNR, CDR2 FQNEAQ (reference sequence). The CDR3 is made up of 16 amino acids. The chain's CDR3 is CSSSSGTVIRGTEAFF. CDR3 sequence (DNA): TGTTCCAGCAGCTCTGGGACTGTTATTCGAGGGACTGAAGCTTTCTTT.

The V gene is TRBV11-2, the J gene TRBJ2-5, with TRBD1 as a possible D gene (5 bases). V dropped 5 bases and J dropped 2 bases, with 12 bases sitting between them. CDR1 is SGHAT, CDR2 FQNNGV, per germline. This CDR3 contains 14 residues. The CDR3 nucleotides read TGTGCCAGCAGCCCCAAATCAGGGCAAGAGACCCAGTACTTC. Its translation: CASSPKSGQETQYF.

The chain has TRBV13 and TRBJ2-2, with TRBD2 matching 16 bases. Per germline, CDR1 PRHDT and CDR2 FYEKMQ (reference sequence). J lost 7 bases, V lost 5 bases, and 7 bases had no gene match. The CDR3 spans 17 residues. CDR3 nucleotides: TGTGCCAGCAGCACGGGACTAGCGGGAGGGCTGATCGGGGAGCTGTTTTTT. Its translation: CASSTGLAGGLIGELFF.

The CDR3 protein is CSVAREQETQYF. CDR3 nucleotide sequence: TGCAGCGTTGCCAGGGAACAAGAGACCCAGTACTTC. V usage is TRBV29-1 and J usage is TRBJ2-5; TRBD1 might be the D (5 bases). This CDR3 region has 12 residues. With 4 bases removed from V and 2 bases from J, the gap between germline ends came to 8 bases. CDR1 SQVTM and CDR2 ANQGSEA come from the germline V gene.

This clone showed up just a few times. The V and J genes are TRBV4-1 and TRBJ1-1; 9 nucleotides agree with TRBD1. Per germline, CDR1 MGHRA and CDR2 YSYEKL. V gave up 1 base and J gave up 4 bases; unmatched junction bases: 10. The length of the CDR3 is 17 residues. As DNA, the CDR3 is TGCGCCAGCAGCCAAGTCCTCCGGGACAGGGAAGGCACTGAAGCTTTCTTT. Amino acids: CASSQVLRDREGTEAFF.

The CDR3 sequence: CASSLARGEANTGELFF. The CDR3 region has the DNA TGCGCCAGCAGCTTGGCTCGGGGGGAGGCGAACACCGGGGAGCTGTTTTTT. The chain carries TRBV5-1 and TRBJ2-2, with 7 positions matching TRBD2. Trimming cost V 0 bases and J 0 bases; bases outside gene matches: 5. The germline V gene has CDR1 SGHRS and CDR2 YFSETQ. CDR3 length: 17 residues.

The genes are TRBV28 and TRBJ1-5; possibly TRBD1 for D (5 bases). V lost 6 bases and J lost 0, with 12 bases in between. The CDR3 totals 15 residues. Germline CDR1 MDHEN, CDR2 SYDVKM. The CDR3 DNA reads as TGTGCCAGCAGCCCGGGGGAGGATAGCAATCAGCCCCAGCATTTT. This codes for CASSPGEDSNQPQHF.

V and J are TRBV2 and TRBJ2-5; no clear D gene. The V end lost 7 bases, the J end lost 7 bases, and 13 bases lay between the germline ends. The length of the CDR3 is 12 residues. Looked up from germline, CDR1 is SNHLY and CDR2 is FYNNEI. The DNA of the CDR3 is TGTGCCAGCACTGGCGGTGGGTGGACCCAGTACTTC. It yields the protein CASTGGGWTQYF.

The chain recombines TRBV7-3 with TRBJ2-1; D perhaps matches TRBD2 (6 bases). This CDR3 region has 15 residues. The germline V gene encodes CDR1 SGHTA and CDR2 FQGTGA. V gave up 4 bases and J gave up 3 bases, with 13 bases separating them. The CDR3 loop reads CASSSPSDNYNEQFF. DNA for the CDR3: TGTGCCAGCAGCTCCCCTAGCGATAACTACAATGAGCAGTTCTTC.

The chain uses TRBV5-5 and TRBJ2-3; 7 nucleotides match TRBD2. Trimming removed 2 bases from V and 0 bases from J; junction bases left unmatched: 3. The CDR3 is 15 residues long. The germline V gene has CDR1 SGHKS and CDR2 YYEKEE (reference sequence). CDR3 residues: CASSFTSVSTDTQYF. The CDR3 coding sequence is TGTGCCAGCAGCTTTACTAGCGTTAGCACAGATACGCAGTATTTT.

The chain recombines TRBV6-5 with TRBJ1-1, with 7 bases that match TRBD1. Germline V gene lookup returns CDR1 MNHEY and CDR2 SVGAGI. After removal of 2 bases from V and 4 bases from J, the junction contained 7 bases not matched to a gene. The CDR3 is 15 amino acids. For the CDR3, the DNA is TGTGCCAGCAGTTACGAGGGGGCTCCATTCACTGAAGCTTTCTTT. Its translation is CASSYEGAPFTEAFF.

The chain is built from TRBV9 and TRBJ2-1, with D possibly matching TRBD2 (6 bases). CDR1 and CDR2 from the germline V gene are SGDLS and YYNGEE. This CDR3 has 13 residues. Between the trimmed V and J ends, which lost 4 bases and 4 bases, there was a span of 9 bases. The CDR3 loop reads CASSHRGYNEQFF. The CDR3 DNA reads as TGTGCCAGCAGCCACCGGGGGTACAATGAGCAGTTCTTC.

The chain uses TRBV13 and TRBJ1-5; weak D call: TRBD1 (6 bases). Deletions cut 8 bases from V and 0 bases from J, with 11 bases between. Germline V lookup: CDR1 PRHDT, CDR2 FYEKMQ (reference sequence). The length of the CDR3 is 14 residues. In DNA, the CDR3 is TGTGCCAGCGCACAGGGAAATAGCAATCAGCCCCAGCATTTT. This codes for CASAQGNSNQPQHF.

This sequence joins TRBV19 and TRBJ1-4; D might be TRBD1 (6 bases). Germline V gene sequence: CDR1 LNHDA, CDR2 SQIVND (reference sequence). This CDR3 comprises 12 residues. Trimming took off 5 bases at V and 14 bases at J, with 15 bases between the two ends. CDR3 in DNA: TGTGCCAGTAGTTTGGACAGCCCTACCCTGTTTTTT. This encodes CASSLDSPTLFF.

J is TRBJ2-7 and V is TRBV25-1, with D maybe TRBD2 (5 bases). Trimming shortened V by 3 bases and J by 2 bases, and 14 bases separated the two germline ends. This CDR3 region has 15 residues. Germline CDR1 and CDR2: MGHDK and SYGVNS. The CDR3 DNA sequence: TGTGCCAGCAGTGACCCTGGACTCCAACCCTACGAGCAGTACTTC. Translation: CASSDPGLQPYEQYF.

The rearrangement uses TRBV5-1 and TRBJ2-5, with a possible D match to TRBD2 (9 bases). CDR1 is SGHRS and CDR2 is YFSETQ in the germline V gene. This CDR3 comprises 17 residues. V lost 3 bases to trimming and J lost 2 bases, with 20 bases between them. The CDR3 protein is CASSSRGREGKQETQYF. The CDR3 nucleotides are TGCGCCAGCAGCTCCAGGGGGCGGGAGGGAAAGCAAGAGACCCAGTACTTC.

The chain employs TRBV11-3 and TRBJ2-1; 10 bases agree with TRBD2. The germline V gene encodes CDR1 SGHNT and CDR2 YENEEA. After removal of 1 base from V and 3 bases from J, the junction contained 3 bases not matched to a gene. The CDR3 has 16 residues. The CDR3 bases are TGTGCCAGCAGCTTAGGCTGGACTAGCGGCTACAATGAGCAGTTCTTC. Its translation: CASSLGWTSGYNEQFF.

The V gene is TRBV19, the J gene TRBJ1-5, with a possible D match to TRBD1 (6 bases). CDR1 is LNHDA and CDR2 is SQIVND in the germline V gene (reference sequence). The V and J ends lost 3 bases and 5 bases respectively, with 11 bases between them. This CDR3 spans 14 amino acids. For the CDR3, the DNA is TGTGCCAGTAGTATTCTGGGGGCATATCAGCCCCAGCATTTT. It specifies CASSILGAYQPQHF.

This clone occurred a few times. J is TRBJ1-2 and V is TRBV28, with TRBD1 matching 8 bases. Germline loops: CDR1 MDHEN, CDR2 SYDVKM. After removal of 2 bases from V and 4 bases from J, the junction contained 6 bases not matched to a gene. The CDR3 contains 15 residues. CDR3 loop: CASSLGAGGGYGYTF. The CDR3 region has the DNA TGTGCCAGCAGTTTAGGGGCAGGGGGCGGCTATGGCTACACCTTC.

The chain has TRBV6-1 and TRBJ2-5; D may be TRBD2 (5 bases). V was clipped by 8 bases and J by 5 bases, with 12 bases between them. The germline gives CDR1 MNHNS, CDR2 SASEGT. The CDR3 contains 12 residues. CDR3 amino acids: CASGGWWETQYF. Here the CDR3 DNA reads TGTGCCAGCGGAGGCTGGTGGGAGACCCAGTACTTC.

This chain links TRBV6-5 with TRBJ2-2; 7 positions match TRBD1. CDR1 is MNHEY and CDR2 is SVGAGI in the germline V gene. V lost 8 bases to trimming and J lost 6 bases; unmatched junction nucleotides: 3. CDR3 size: 12 residues. CDR3 sequence reads: CASRQGPGELFF. The DNA for the CDR3 is TGTGCCAGCCGACAGGGACCCGGGGAGCTGTTTTTT.

This clone was found a few times. V and J are TRBV25-1 and TRBJ2-7; 7 bases are a match to TRBD1. Germline V lookup: CDR1 MGHDK, CDR2 SYGVNS. J gave up 0 bases and V 5 bases, and 7 bases lay outside the gene matches. The CDR3 runs 15 residues. Here the CDR3 DNA reads TGTGCCAGCAGTACAAGGACAGGCCACTCCTACGAGCAGTACTTC. Translated, it gives CASSTRTGHSYEQYF.

In DNA form, the CDR3 reads TGTGCCAGCAGCCCCGGACAGGGAATTTATTTAGGGGAGACCCAGTACTTC. Protein: CASSPGQGIYLGETQYF. The rearrangement links TRBV7-2 to TRBJ2-5; TRBD1 aligns across 8 bases. CDR1 SGHTA and CDR2 FQGNSA come from the germline V gene. This CDR3 is built from 17 residues. The V gene end was trimmed by 5 bases and the J gene end by 5 bases; junction bases not matched to a gene: 16.

This clone was detected only a few times. The V and J genes are TRBV7-9 and TRBJ1-1; no clear D gene. Germline lookup yields CDR1 SEHNR and CDR2 FQNEAQ (reference sequence). The CDR3 is 12 amino acids. Trimming removed 1 base at V and 11 bases at J, with 11 bases between. CDR3 sequence: CASSLDLTRAFF. The CDR3 DNA reads TGTGCCAGCAGCTTAGACCTCACGCGGGCTTTCTTT. Full variable domain (missing parts from reference TRBV7-9 and TRBJ1-1): DTGVSQNPRHKITKRGQNVTFRCDPISEHNRLYWYRQTLGQGPEFLTYFQNEAQLEKSRLLSDRFSAERPKGSFSTLEIQRTEQGDSAMYLCASSLDLTRAFFGQGTRLTVV.

About this clone: Other nucleotide sequences from this sample produce the same CDR3. The gene calls are TRBV29-1 and TRBJ2-3, with D possibly being TRBD2 (5 bases). Trimming took off 6 bases at V and 3 bases at J, with 22 bases between the two ends. Per germline, CDR1 SQVTM and CDR2 ANQGSEA. There are 16 residues in the CDR3. The CDR3, as DNA: TGCAGCGTCCAAGTAGGCGGGCTAGCTTCGACAGATACGCAGTATTTT. Its protein is CSVQVGGLASTDTQYF.

This clone was observed once. The chain couples TRBV29-1 to TRBJ2-5; D call uncertain. The CDR3 extends over 11 amino acids. V lost 7 bases and J 2 bases, leaving 8 bases between the germline ends. Germline values: CDR1 SQVTM, CDR2 ANQGSEA. The chain's CDR3 is CSAELQETQYF. The CDR3 DNA reads as TGCAGCGCCGAACTACAAGAGACCCAGTACTTC.

Note on this clone: One end of the junction does not line up with germline, which may come from a read error. V and J are TRBV6-1 and TRBJ2-7; D is perhaps TRBD1 (5 bases). CDR3 length: 16 residues. Germline lookup yields CDR1 MNHNS and CDR2 SASEGT. CDR3 region: CARSEYPVDNPREQYF. The CDR3 bases are TGTGCCCGCAGTGAATACCCCGTGGACAATCCTCGCGAGCAGTACTTC.

V usage is TRBV6-4 and J usage is TRBJ2-7, with TRBD2 matching over 8 bases. The CDR3 runs 16 residues. Germline values: CDR1 MRHNA, CDR2 SNTAGT. V was pared by 0 bases and J by 2 bases, with 6 bases of the junction left unmatched. The CDR3 region is CASSDSKGTRAYEQYF. The DNA for the CDR3 is TGTGCCAGCAGTGACTCGAAAGGGACTAGAGCCTACGAGCAGTACTTC.

This sequence joins TRBV28 and TRBJ2-7; the D gene is possibly TRBD2 (5 bases). Germline CDR1 is MDHEN and CDR2 is SYDVKM. V gave up 7 bases and J gave up 5 bases, with 18 bases separating them. The CDR3 is 14 amino acids. The CDR3 loop reads CASTPGGFGNEQYF. The CDR3 nucleotides are TGTGCCAGCACTCCCGGAGGTTTTGGGAACGAGCAGTACTTC.

This clone has more than one count but fewer than ten. This chain joins TRBV18 and TRBJ2-2; 7 bases are shared with TRBD1. V shed 1 base and J 2 bases; nucleotides not matched to a gene: 7. Germline-derived CDR1 and CDR2 are KGHSH and LQKENI. The CDR3 is 17 residues long. CDR3 sequence: CASSPLLWDSNTGELFF. The DNA of the CDR3 is TGTGCCAGCTCACCACTATTGTGGGACAGCAACACCGGGGAGCTGTTTTTT.

This clone was seen repeatedly, ten times or more. This chain joins TRBV5-1 and TRBJ1-1, with D possibly TRBD1 on 6 matching bases. V was trimmed by 0 bases and J by 1 base, leaving 13 bases between them. The CDR3 is 16 residues long. The germline gives CDR1 SGHRS, CDR2 YFSETQ. CDR3 sequence: CASSLGGGGPNTEAFF. CDR3 DNA: TGCGCCAGCAGCTTGGGTGGGGGGGGCCCGAACACTGAAGCTTTCTTT.

V and J are TRBV7-3 and TRBJ2-1; 10 bases line up with TRBD2. V lost 1 base and J lost 7; bases outside the gene matches: 10. Looked up from germline, CDR1 is SGHTA and CDR2 is FQGTGA. This CDR3 has 17 amino acids. CDR3 sequence (DNA): TGTGCCAGCAGCTTAAAGGGACTAGCGCCTCCGGGGAATGAGCAGTTCTTC. Encoded protein: CASSLKGLAPPGNEQFF.